Below, one T cell receptor beta chain is given with its context. Its antigen remains unknown. Trimming took 0 bases from V and 5 from J; bases not matched to a gene: 5. Germline V gene data show CDR1 as SGDLS and CDR2 as YYNGEE. This CDR3 has 15 amino acids. This table comes from immunoSEQ multiplex PCR, and its TCRdb copy is limited to in-frame clones, with some not included. Counted here are 200,000 to 250,000 clones, roughly 94% occurring once; the ten biggest clones make up around 1.7%. The sample is drawn from a study of T cell responses to AZD1222 COVID-19 vaccine. Study results and caveats: AZD1222 recipients seropositive at baseline numbered only six or seven. White British ancestry dominated among donors, who included more females, and clonal diversity was possibly underestimated. It was only after the peak T cell response that any repertoires were sampled. Reportedly, close to half of spike-specific TCRs are directed against unmutated variant regions.

The V call is TRBV9, the J call TRBJ2-1; 7 bases map to TRBD1. This clonotype originated in an adult who received the MenACWY meningococcal vaccine as a control. Source: peripheral blood, taken 28 days after the second dose of the MenACWY control vaccine. CDR3 coding DNA: TGTGCCAGCAGCGTAGACAGGGGTTACCACAATGAGCAGTTCTTC. Its translation is CASSVDRGYHNEQFF.